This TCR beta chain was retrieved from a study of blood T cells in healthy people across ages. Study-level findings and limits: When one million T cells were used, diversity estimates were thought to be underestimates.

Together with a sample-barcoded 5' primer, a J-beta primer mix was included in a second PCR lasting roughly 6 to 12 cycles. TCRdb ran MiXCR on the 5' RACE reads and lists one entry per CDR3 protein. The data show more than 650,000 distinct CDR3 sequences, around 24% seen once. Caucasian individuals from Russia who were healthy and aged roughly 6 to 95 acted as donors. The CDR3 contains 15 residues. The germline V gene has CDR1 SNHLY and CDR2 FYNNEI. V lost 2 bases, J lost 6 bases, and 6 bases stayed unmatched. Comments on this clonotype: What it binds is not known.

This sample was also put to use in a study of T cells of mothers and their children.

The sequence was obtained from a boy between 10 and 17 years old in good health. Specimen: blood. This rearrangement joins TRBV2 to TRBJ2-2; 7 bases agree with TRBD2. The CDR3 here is CASSETAGRAGELFF. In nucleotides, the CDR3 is TGTGCCAGCAGTGAAACGGCAGGGAGGGCCGGGGAGCTGTTTTTT. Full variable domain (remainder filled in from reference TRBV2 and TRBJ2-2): EPEVTQTPSHQVTQMGQEVILRCVPISNHLYFYWYRQILGQKVEFLVSFYNNEISEKSEIFDDQFSVERPDGSNFTLKIRSTKLEDSAMYFCASSETAGRAGELFFGEGSRLTVL.